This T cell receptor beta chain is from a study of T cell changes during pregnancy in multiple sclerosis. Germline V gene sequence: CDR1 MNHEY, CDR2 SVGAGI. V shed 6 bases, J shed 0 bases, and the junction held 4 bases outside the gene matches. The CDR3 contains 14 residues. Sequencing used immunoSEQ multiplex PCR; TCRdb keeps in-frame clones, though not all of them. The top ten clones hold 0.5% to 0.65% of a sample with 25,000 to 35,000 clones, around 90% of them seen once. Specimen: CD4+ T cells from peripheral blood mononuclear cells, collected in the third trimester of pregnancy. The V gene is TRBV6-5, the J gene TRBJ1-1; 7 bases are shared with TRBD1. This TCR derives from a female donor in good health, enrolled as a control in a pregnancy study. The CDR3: CASRQGSLNTEAFF. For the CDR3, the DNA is TGTGCCAGCAGACAGGGGAGTCTGAACACTGAAGCTTTCTTT.